This T cell receptor beta chain was observed in a study of blood T cell repertoires in COVID-19. Using immunoSEQ multiplex PCR, the repertoire was profiled, and TCRdb retains in-frame clones only, with some absent. The sample carries 95,000 to 150,000 clones, 70% to 90% recorded once. Germline V gene data show CDR1 as GTSNPN and CDR2 as SVGIG (reference sequence). Deletions cut 5 bases from V and 5 bases from J, with 16 bases between. The CDR3 has 14 residues. Input material: peripheral blood. The J gene is TRBJ2-1, the V gene TRBV30; D remains ambiguous. This TCR was sampled from a woman aged 45-65 years with acute or convalescent COVID-19. The CDR3: CAWGRGKLNNEQFF. CDR3 DNA sequence: TGTGCCTGGGGGCGAGGAAAACTAAACAATGAGCAGTTCTTC.